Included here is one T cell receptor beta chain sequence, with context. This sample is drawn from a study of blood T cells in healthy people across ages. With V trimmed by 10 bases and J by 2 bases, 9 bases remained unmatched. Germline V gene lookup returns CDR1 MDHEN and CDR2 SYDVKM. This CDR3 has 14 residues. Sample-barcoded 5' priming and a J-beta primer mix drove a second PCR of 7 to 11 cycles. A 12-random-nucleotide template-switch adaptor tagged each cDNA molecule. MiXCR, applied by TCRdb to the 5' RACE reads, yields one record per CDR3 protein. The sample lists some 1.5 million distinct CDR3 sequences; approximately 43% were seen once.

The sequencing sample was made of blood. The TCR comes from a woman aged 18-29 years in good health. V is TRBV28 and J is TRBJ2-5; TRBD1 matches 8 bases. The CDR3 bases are TGTGCCACCTTAGGACAGGGCTGGCAAGAGACCCAGTACTTC. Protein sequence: CATLGQGWQETQYF.